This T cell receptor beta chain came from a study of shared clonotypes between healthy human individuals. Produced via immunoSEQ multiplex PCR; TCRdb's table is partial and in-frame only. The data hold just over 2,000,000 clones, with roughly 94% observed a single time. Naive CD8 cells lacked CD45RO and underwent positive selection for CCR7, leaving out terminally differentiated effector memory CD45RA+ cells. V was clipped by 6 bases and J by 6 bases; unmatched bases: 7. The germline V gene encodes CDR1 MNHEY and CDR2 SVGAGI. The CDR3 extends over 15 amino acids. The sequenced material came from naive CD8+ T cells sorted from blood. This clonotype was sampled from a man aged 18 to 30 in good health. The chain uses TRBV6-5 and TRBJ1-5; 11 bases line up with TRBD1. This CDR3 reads CASSDRTGGIQPQHF. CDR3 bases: TGTGCCAGCAGCGATCGGACAGGGGGCATTCAGCCCCAGCATTTT.